These T cell receptor beta chains were read from a single sample in a study of T cell repertoires in cytomegalovirus infection. TCRdb analysed the reads with MiXCR anew, one entry per CDR3 protein. Among 230,000 or so distinct CDR3 sequences listed, 35% to 40% were seen once. For these receptors, no antigen is known. The specimen was CD8+ T cells from cultured PBMCs, collected from culture after CMV antigen stimulation. These TCRs come from a human donor in good health (CMV status not recorded). Some clones in this sample may be carry-over from other donors' samples. CDR3s include the opening cysteine and the closing phenylalanine or tryptophan. The order of the fields is J gene, D gene, V gene, clone size, CDR3 protein, CDR3 DNA. The D gene is left open where the match is weak. Clone size, where shown, is once, few, many, or a class for clones that have expanded.

J gene: TRBJ2-1
D gene: .
V gene: TRBV28
clone size: .
CDR3 protein: CASRSSGLALYNEQFF
CDR3 DNA: TGTGCCAGCAGAAGCTCGGGGCTAGCGTTATACAATGAGCAGTTCTTC

J gene: TRBJ1-1
D gene: .
V gene: TRBV7-9
clone size: .
CDR3 protein: CASSNPGGSTEAFF
CDR3 DNA: TGTGCCAGCAGCAACCCCGGGGGGAGCACTGAAGCTTTCTTT

J gene: TRBJ2-7
D gene: TRBD2
V gene: TRBV18
clone size: few
CDR3 protein: CASSFSGRTSYEQYF
CDR3 DNA: TGTGCCAGCTCGTTTAGCGGGAGGACGTCCTACGAGCAGTACTTC

J gene: TRBJ2-5
D gene: .
V gene: TRBV15
clone size: .
CDR3 protein: CATSRARASQETQYF
CDR3 DNA: TGTGCCACCAGCAGGGCGAGAGCTTCCCAAGAGACCCAGTACTTC

J gene: TRBJ2-1
D gene: .
V gene: TRBV10-3
clone size: .
CDR3 protein: CAISETGGRSYNEQFF
CDR3 DNA: TGTGCCATCAGTGAAACCGGGGGAAGGTCTTACAATGAGCAGTTCTTC

J gene: TRBJ1-1
D gene: .
V gene: TRBV7-9
clone size: many
CDR3 protein: CASSLGLGVDTEAFF
CDR3 DNA: TGTGCCAGCAGCTTAGGTCTGGGGGTGGACACTGAAGCTTTCTTT

J gene: TRBJ2-1
D gene: .
V gene: TRBV6-5
clone size: .
CDR3 protein: CASSYRETYNEQFF
CDR3 DNA: TGTGCCAGCAGTTACAGGGAAACCTACAATGAGCAGTTCTTC

J gene: TRBJ2-1
D gene: TRBD2
V gene: TRBV29-1
clone size: once
CDR3 protein: CSVWTSGQAYNEQFF
CDR3 DNA: TGCAGCGTTTGGACTAGCGGGCAAGCCTACAATGAGCAGTTCTTC

J gene: TRBJ1-1
D gene: .
V gene: TRBV29-1
clone size: .
CDR3 protein: CSVPTGTEAFF
CDR3 DNA: TGCAGCGTTCCTACGGGGACAGAAGCTTTCTTT

J gene: TRBJ2-3
D gene: TRBD2
V gene: TRBV12-3/TRBV12-4
clone size: .
CDR3 protein: CASSLTLLAGGESSTDTQYF
CDR3 DNA: TGTGCCAGCAGTTTAACCTTGCTCGCGGGAGGGGAATCTAGCACAGATACGCAGTATTTT

J gene: TRBJ1-5
D gene: .
V gene: TRBV6-5
clone size: .
CDR3 protein: CASSSGREGWPQHF
CDR3 DNA: TGTGCCAGCAGTTCCGGACGAGAGGGGTGGCCCCAGCATTTT

J gene: TRBJ2-1
D gene: TRBD2
V gene: TRBV6-5
clone size: .
CDR3 protein: CASSPTSGRYVPNEQFF
CDR3 DNA: TGTGCCAGCAGTCCAACTAGCGGGAGGTATGTCCCCAATGAGCAGTTCTTC

J gene: TRBJ1-4
D gene: .
V gene: TRBV30
clone size: .
CDR3 protein: CAWSDGTATNEKLFF
CDR3 DNA: TGTGCCTGGAGTGACGGTACTGCAACTAATGAAAAACTGTTTTTT

J gene: TRBJ2-7
D gene: .
V gene: TRBV7-6
clone size: .
CDR3 protein: CASSFFGYTGVGEQYF
CDR3 DNA: TGTGCCAGCAGCTTCTTCGGATATACGGGAGTGGGAGAGCAGTACTTC

J gene: TRBJ1-1
D gene: .
V gene: TRBV25-1
clone size: few
CDR3 protein: CASSDGKGINTEAFF
CDR3 DNA: TGTGCCAGCAGTGATGGTAAGGGGATTAACACTGAAGCTTTCTTT

J gene: TRBJ2-7
D gene: .
V gene: TRBV7-8
clone size: .
CDR3 protein: CASSFGDYEQYF
CDR3 DNA: TGTGCCAGCAGTTTCGGAGACTACGAGCAGTACTTC

J gene: TRBJ2-7
D gene: .
V gene: TRBV13
clone size: .
CDR3 protein: CASSLRSGTPAYEQYF
CDR3 DNA: TGTGCCAGCAGCTTGCGGTCCGGGACACCCGCCTACGAGCAGTACTTC

J gene: TRBJ1-5
D gene: .
V gene: TRBV19
clone size: once
CDR3 protein: CASSIVKEEMTQHF
CDR3 DNA: TGTGCCAGTAGTATAGTTAAAGAGGAGATGACCCAGCATTTT

J gene: TRBJ1-1
D gene: .
V gene: TRBV19
clone size: .
CDR3 protein: CASSIGRAEAFF
CDR3 DNA: TGTGCCAGTAGTATAGGAAGGGCTGAAGCTTTCTTT

J gene: TRBJ2-7
D gene: .
V gene: TRBV4-1
clone size: .
CDR3 protein: CASSQGSRMDEQYF
CDR3 DNA: TGCGCCAGCAGCCAAGGTTCCCGTATGGACGAGCAGTACTTC

J gene: TRBJ2-1
D gene: TRBD2
V gene: TRBV9
clone size: .
CDR3 protein: CASSSLADRDNEQFF
CDR3 DNA: TGTGCCAGCAGCTCCCTAGCGGACCGGGACAATGAGCAGTTCTTC

J gene: TRBJ1-4
D gene: TRBD1
V gene: TRBV29-1
clone size: .
CDR3 protein: CSVEDGQGEDEKLFF
CDR3 DNA: TGCAGCGTTGAAGACGGACAGGGGGAGGATGAAAAACTGTTTTTT

J gene: TRBJ2-7
D gene: .
V gene: TRBV27
clone size: .
CDR3 protein: CASSPTIYYEQYF
CDR3 DNA: TGTGCCAGCAGCCCAACAATCTACTACGAGCAGTACTTC

J gene: TRBJ2-7
D gene: .
V gene: TRBV12-3/TRBV12-4
clone size: .
CDR3 protein: CASSSTGRSYEQYF
CDR3 DNA: TGTGCCAGCAGTTCAACCGGGCGGTCCTACGAGCAGTACTTC